This T cell receptor (beta chain) was sequenced for a study of T-cell reconstitution after alpha-beta-depleted transplantation in children. Overall study results and limits: Surviving recipient T cells and thymic progenitors produced the high day-60 TCRbeta diversity seen in some patients. A year had passed since transplant, and T-cell counts and diversity by then came mostly from newly produced T cells. Roughly two months post-transplant, alpha-beta T cells reportedly originated from several hundred graft clones that had expanded.

Researchers prepared the TCRbeta library using unique molecular identifiers, the study reports. MiXCR, run by TCRdb on the PCR reads, gives a single entry per CDR3 protein. Of about 210,000 distinct CDR3 sequences listed, under 20% are singletons. As concerns this clonotype: Antigen unknown.

V gave up 2 bases and J gave up 0 bases, with 10 bases separating them. CDR3 length: 15 residues. Per the germline V gene, CDR1 is SQVTM and CDR2 is ANQGSEA. This TCR derives from a male patient between 2 and 10 years old who had a stem cell transplant for acute lymphoblastic leukemia, so the T cells may come from the graft donor. The specimen was PBMCs, mostly from graft donor cells, collected 360 days after TCRalphabeta/CD19-depleted stem cell transplant. This chain connects TRBV29-1 to TRBJ2-2; the D gene is possibly TRBD2 (6 bases). CDR3 DNA: TGCAGCGTTGAATCGGGCGGGGCGAACACCGGGGAGCTGTTTTTT. Amino acids: CSVESGGANTGELFF.